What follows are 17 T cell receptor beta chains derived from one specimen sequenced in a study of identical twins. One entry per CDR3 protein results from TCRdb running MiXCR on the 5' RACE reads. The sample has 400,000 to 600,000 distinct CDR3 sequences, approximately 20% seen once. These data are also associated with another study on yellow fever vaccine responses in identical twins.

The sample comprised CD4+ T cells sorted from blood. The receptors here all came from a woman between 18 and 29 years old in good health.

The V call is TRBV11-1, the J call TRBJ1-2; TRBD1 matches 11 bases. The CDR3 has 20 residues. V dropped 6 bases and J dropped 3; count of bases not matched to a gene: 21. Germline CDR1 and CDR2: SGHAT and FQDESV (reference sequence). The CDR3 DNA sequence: TGTGCCAGCAGGGGTCCGCTCGGGAGGACAGGGGGCGCGGTGGACTATGGCTACACCTTC. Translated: CASRGPLGRTGGAVDYGYTF. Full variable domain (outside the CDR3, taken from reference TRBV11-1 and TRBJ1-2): EAEVAQSPRYKITEKSQAVAFWCDPISGHATLYWYRQILGQGPELLVQFQDESVVDDSQLPKDRFSAERLKGVDSTLKIQPAELGDSAMYLCASRGPLGRTGGAVDYGYTFGSGTRLTVV.

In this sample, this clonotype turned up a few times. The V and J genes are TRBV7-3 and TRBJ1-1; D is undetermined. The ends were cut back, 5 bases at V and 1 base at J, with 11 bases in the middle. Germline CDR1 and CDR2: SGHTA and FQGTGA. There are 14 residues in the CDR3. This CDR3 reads CASSAQPGNTEAFF. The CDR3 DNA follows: TGTGCCAGCAGCGCCCAGCCAGGGAACACTGAAGCTTTCTTT.

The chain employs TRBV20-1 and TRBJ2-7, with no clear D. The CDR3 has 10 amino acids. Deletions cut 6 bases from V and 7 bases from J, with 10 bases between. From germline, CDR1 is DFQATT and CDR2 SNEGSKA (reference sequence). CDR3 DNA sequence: TGCAGTGCCCGCCTACGGGAGCAGTACGTC. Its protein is CSARLREQYV.

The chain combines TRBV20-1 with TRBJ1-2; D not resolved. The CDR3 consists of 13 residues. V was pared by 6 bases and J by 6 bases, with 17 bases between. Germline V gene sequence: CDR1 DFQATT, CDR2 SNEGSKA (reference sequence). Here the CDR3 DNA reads TGCAGTGCGCTACGGACCCAGCCCCATGGCTACACCTTC. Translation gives CSALRTQPHGYTF.

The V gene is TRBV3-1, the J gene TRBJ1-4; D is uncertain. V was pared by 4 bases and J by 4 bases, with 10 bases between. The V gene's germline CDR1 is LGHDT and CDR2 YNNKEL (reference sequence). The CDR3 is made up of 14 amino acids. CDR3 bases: TGTGCCAGCAGCCGGCGGGCTGGTAATGAAAAACTGTTTTTT. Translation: CASSRRAGNEKLFF.

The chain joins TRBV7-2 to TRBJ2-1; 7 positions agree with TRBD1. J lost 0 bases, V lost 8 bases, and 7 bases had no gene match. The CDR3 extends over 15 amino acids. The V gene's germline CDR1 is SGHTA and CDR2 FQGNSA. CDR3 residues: CASQLTGTSYNEQFF. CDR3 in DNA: TGTGCCAGCCAGCTGACAGGGACCTCCTACAATGAGCAGTTCTTC.

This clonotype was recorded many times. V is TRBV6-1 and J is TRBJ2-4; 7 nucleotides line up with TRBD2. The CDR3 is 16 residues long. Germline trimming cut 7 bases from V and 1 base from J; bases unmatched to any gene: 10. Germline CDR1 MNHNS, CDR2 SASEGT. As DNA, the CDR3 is TGTGCCAGCACGGGGGGAGTTAGGGGTGCCAAAAACATTCAGTACTTC. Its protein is CASTGGVRGAKNIQYF.

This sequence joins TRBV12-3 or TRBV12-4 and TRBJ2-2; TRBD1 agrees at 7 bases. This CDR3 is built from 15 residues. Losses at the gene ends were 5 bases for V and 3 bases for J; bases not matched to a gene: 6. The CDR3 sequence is CASSPRTGYTGELFF. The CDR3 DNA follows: TGTGCCAGCAGTCCCCGGACAGGATACACCGGGGAGCTGTTTTTT.

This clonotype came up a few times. CDR3 residues: CASSPTDVLNTEAFF. The CDR3 region has the DNA TGCGCCAGCAGCCCGACAGACGTCTTGAACACTGAAGCTTTCTTT. The rearrangement links TRBV4-1 to TRBJ1-1; D may be TRBD1 (5 bases). Germline-derived CDR1 and CDR2 are MGHRA and YSYEKL. V was cut by 4 bases and J by 0 bases, with 12 bases left in between. The CDR3 extends over 15 amino acids.

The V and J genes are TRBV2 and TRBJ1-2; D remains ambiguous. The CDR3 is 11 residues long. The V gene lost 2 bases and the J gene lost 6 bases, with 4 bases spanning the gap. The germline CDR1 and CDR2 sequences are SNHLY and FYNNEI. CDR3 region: CASSEWDGYTF. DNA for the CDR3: TGTGCCAGCAGTGAATGGGATGGCTACACCTTC.

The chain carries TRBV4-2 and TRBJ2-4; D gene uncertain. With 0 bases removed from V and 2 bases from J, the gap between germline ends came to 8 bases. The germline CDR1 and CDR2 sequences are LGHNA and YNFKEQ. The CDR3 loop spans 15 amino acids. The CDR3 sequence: CASSQEQQPKNIQYF. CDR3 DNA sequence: TGTGCCAGCAGCCAAGAGCAGCAGCCCAAAAACATTCAGTACTTC.

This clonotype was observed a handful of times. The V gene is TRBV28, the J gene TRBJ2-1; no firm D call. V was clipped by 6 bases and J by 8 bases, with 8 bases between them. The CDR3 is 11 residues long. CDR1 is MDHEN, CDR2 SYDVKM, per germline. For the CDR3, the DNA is TGTGCCAGCAGCCGTTGGGATGAGCAGTTCTTC. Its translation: CASSRWDEQFF.

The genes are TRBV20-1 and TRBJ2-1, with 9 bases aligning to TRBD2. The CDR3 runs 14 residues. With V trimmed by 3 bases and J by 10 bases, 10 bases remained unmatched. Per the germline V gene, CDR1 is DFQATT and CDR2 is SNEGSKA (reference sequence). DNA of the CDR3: TGCAGTGCTAGGCCCCTAGCGGGAAGCATCGAGCAGTTCTTC. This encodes CSARPLAGSIEQFF.

In DNA, the CDR3 is TGTGCCAGCAGCCAAAGTGGTGGGTCCTACGAGCAGTACTTC. Translating gives CASSQSGGSYEQYF. This chain connects TRBV3-1 to TRBJ2-7, with D unresolved. Trimming removed 2 bases from V and 1 base from J, with 9 bases in between. The CDR3 sequence is 14 residues long. Looked up from germline, CDR1 is LGHDT and CDR2 is YNNKEL (reference sequence).

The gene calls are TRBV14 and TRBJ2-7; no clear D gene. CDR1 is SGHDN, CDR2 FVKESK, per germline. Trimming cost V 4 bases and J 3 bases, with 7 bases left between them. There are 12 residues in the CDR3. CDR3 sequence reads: CASSRNVYEQYF. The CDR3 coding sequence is TGTGCCAGCAGCCGAAATGTCTACGAGCAGTACTTC. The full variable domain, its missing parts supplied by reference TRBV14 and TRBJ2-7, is EAGVTQFPSHSVIEKGQTVTLRCDPISGHDNLYWYRRVMGKEIKFLLHFVKESKQDESGMPNNRFLAERTGGTYSTLKVQPAELEDSGVYFCASSRNVYEQYFGPGTRLTVT.

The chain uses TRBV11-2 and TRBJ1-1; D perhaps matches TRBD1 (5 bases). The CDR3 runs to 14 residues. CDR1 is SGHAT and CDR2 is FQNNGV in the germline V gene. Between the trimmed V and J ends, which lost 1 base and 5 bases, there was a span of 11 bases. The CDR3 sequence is CASSLGEGRTEAFF. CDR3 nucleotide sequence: TGTGCCAGCAGCTTAGGTGAGGGGAGGACTGAAGCTTTCTTT.

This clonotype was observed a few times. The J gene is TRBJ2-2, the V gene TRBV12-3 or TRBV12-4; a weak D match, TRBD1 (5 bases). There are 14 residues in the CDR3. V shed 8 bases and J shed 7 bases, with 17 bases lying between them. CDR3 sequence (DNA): TGTGCCAGCGGTGCCTGGCAGGGTGGCGGGGAGCTGTTTTTT. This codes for CASGAWQGGGELFF.